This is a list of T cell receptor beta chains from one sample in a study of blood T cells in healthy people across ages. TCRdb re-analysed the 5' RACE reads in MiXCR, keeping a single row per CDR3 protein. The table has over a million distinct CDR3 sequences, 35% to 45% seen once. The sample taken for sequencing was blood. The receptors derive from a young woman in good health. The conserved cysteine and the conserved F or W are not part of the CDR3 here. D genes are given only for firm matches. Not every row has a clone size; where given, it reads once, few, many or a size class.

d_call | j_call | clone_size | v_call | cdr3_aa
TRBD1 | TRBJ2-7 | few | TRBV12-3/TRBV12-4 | ASSSQTGQGYEQY
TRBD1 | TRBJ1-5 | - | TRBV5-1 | ASSPLGTGDSNQPQH
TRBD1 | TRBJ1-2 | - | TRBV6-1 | ASRERTGGDGYT
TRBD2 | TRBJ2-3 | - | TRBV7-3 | ASSYRTSGGSTDTQY
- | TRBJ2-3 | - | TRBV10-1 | ASGSGGDTQY
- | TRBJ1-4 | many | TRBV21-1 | ASSKTAWGEKLF
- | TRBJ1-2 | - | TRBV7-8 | ATEAGGGYGYT
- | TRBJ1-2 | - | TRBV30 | AWSVRGYGYT
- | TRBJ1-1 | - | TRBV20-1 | SATDGEAF
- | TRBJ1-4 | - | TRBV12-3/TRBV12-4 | ASSHGRGATNEKLF
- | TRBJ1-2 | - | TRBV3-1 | ASSQGPTYGYT
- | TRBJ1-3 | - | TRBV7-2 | ASSPPGWGNTIY
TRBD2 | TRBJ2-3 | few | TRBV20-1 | SAEGSSGRTDTQY
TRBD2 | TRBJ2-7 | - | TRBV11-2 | ASSTTSGVFYEQY
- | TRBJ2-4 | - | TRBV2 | ASSDRRASWEQY
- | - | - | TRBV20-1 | SARDVSSLIQY
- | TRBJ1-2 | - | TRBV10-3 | AISDYTNYGYT
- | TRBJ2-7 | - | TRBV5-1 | ACSFLAGVSSYEQY
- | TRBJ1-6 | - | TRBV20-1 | SAREPLGGTDSPLH
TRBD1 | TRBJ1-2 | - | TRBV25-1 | ASSGGTGGTYGYT
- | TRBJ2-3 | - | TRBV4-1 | ASSPQGGREDTQY
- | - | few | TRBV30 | AWSVGVNPYEQY
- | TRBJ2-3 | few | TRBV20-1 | SAPGRGAPTDTQY
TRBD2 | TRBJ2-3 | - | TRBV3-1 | ASSPERGRPNTQY
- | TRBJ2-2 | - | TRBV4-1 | ASSPRDFGELF
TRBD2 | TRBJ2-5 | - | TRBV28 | ASSIFGTSGGAETQY
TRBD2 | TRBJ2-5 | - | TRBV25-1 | TQAGLAGVNEQY
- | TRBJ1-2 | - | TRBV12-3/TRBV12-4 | VSILNHGYT
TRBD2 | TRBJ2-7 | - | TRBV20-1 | SYLAGGTYEQY
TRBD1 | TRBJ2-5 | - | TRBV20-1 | SARTTLGTGQETQY
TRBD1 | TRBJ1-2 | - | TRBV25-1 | ASSEFDREGYGYT